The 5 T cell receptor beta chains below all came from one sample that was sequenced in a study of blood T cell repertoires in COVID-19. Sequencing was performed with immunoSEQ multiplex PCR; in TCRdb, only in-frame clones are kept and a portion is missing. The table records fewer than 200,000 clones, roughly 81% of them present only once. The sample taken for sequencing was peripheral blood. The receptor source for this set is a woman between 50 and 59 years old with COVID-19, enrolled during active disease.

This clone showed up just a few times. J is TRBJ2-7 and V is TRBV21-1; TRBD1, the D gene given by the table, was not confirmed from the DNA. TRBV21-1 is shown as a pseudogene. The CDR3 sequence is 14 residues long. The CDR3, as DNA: TGTGCCAGCAGTTGGACAGGGGGTGTCTACGAGCAGTACTTC. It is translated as CASSWTGGVYEQYF.

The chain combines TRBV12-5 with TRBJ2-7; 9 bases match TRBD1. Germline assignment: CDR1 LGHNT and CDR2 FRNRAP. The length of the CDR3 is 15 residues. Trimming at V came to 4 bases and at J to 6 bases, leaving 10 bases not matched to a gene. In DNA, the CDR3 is TGTGCTAGTGGTTCCTTACCGGGACAGGGTTTCGAGCAGTACTTC. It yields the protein CASGSLPGQGFEQYF.

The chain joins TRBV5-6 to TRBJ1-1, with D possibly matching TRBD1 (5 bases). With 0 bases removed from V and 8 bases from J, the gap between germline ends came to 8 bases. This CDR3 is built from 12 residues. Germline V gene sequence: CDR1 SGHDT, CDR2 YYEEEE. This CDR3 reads CASSLGSGEAFF. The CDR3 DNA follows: TGTGCCAGCAGCTTGGGGTCAGGGGAAGCTTTCTTT. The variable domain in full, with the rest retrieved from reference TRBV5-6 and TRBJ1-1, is DAGVTQSPTHLIKTRGQQVTLRCSPKSGHDTVSWYQQALGQGPQFIFQYYEEEERQRGNFPDRFSGHQFPNYSSELNVNALLLGDSALYLCASSLGSGEAFFGQGTRLTVV.

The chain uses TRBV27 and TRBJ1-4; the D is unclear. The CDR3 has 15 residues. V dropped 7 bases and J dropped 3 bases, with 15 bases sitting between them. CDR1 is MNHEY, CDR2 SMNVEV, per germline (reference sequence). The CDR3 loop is CASKNGLVANEKLFF. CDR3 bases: TGTGCCAGCAAGAACGGACTCGTGGCTAATGAAAAACTGTTTTTT.

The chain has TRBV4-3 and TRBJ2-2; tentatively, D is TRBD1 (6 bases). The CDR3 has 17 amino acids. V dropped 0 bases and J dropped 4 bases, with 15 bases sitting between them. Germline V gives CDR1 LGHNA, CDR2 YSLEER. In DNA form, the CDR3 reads TGCGCCAGCAGCCAAGAAGTAAGGGGGAGATCCACCGGGGAGCTGTTTTTT. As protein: CASSQEVRGRSTGELFF.